The 15 T cell receptor beta chains given below trace back to one sample, sequenced in a study of blood T cell repertoires in COVID-19. Produced via immunoSEQ multiplex PCR; TCRdb's table is partial and in-frame only. The sample carries roughly 440,000 clones, about 91% recorded once. Material for sequencing was peripheral blood. Receptors originate from a woman in her fifties or sixties with COVID-19, enrolled during active disease.

The rearrangement links TRBV2 to TRBJ1-2; D not certain. Germline V gene data show CDR1 as SNHLY and CDR2 as FYNNEI. Trimming shortened V by 6 bases and J by 4 bases, and 6 bases separated the two germline ends. The CDR3 runs to 11 residues. CDR3 in DNA: TGTGCCAGCAGGCAGATCTATGGCTACACCTTC. Its protein product is CASRQIYGYTF.

This clone was counted a single time. V is TRBV12-3 or TRBV12-4 and J is TRBJ2-7; D unclear. The CDR3 runs to 13 residues. Trimming pared 5 bases from V and 2 bases from J, leaving 10 bases between. CDR3 in amino acids: CASSPTTTYEQYF. CDR3 nucleotides: TGTGCCAGCAGTCCCACAACCACCTACGAGCAGTACTTC.

V and J are TRBV3-1 (or the pseudogene TRBV3-2) and TRBJ1-4; no firm D call. Between the trimmed V and J ends, which lost 4 bases and 5 bases, there was a span of 11 bases. Germline CDR1 and CDR2: LGHDT and YNNKEL (reference sequence). This CDR3 has 14 residues. The CDR3 is CASSLLGGNEKLFF. The CDR3, as DNA: TGTGCCAGCAGCCTACTAGGAGGGAATGAAAAACTGTTTTTT.

The chain joins TRBV5-4 to TRBJ2-2; tentatively, D is TRBD1 (6 bases). This CDR3 is 16 amino acids long. The V end lost 5 bases, the J end lost 1 base, and 15 bases lay between the germline ends. Germline V lookup: CDR1 SGHNT, CDR2 YYREEE (reference sequence). CDR3 sequence: CASSQKSTGNTGELFF. Here the CDR3 DNA reads TGTGCCAGCAGTCAAAAATCGACAGGGAACACCGGGGAGCTGTTTTTT.

The chain joins TRBV6-5 to TRBJ2-1; 7 nucleotides align to TRBD2. Germline V gene data show CDR1 as MNHEY and CDR2 as SVGAGI. V dropped 0 bases and J dropped 7; count of bases not matched to a gene: 9. This CDR3 has 16 residues. The CDR3 DNA reads as TGTGCCAGCAGTTACTCTTCCAGCGGGGTTGGTAATGAGCAGTTCTTC. As protein: CASSYSSSGVGNEQFF.

This clone has a handful of counts. The chain combines TRBV10-3 with TRBJ2-3; D possibly corresponds to TRBD1 (6 bases). Germline V gene data show CDR1 as ENHRY and CDR2 as SYGVKD. Trimming took 11 bases from V and 1 from J, leaving 16 bases between them. The CDR3 extends over 14 amino acids. The chain's CDR3 is CASSDRRRTDTQYF. The CDR3 coding sequence is TGTGCCTCTTCAGACAGGAGGCGCACAGATACGCAGTATTTT.

V is TRBV11-2 and J is TRBJ2-1; 9 nucleotides line up with TRBD1. Trimming at V came to 5 bases and at J to 5 bases, leaving 7 bases not matched to a gene. This CDR3 contains 15 residues. The V gene's germline CDR1 is SGHAT and CDR2 FQNNGV. Written as DNA, the CDR3 is TGTGCCAGCAGCCCCCGGGACAGGGTGCACAATGAGCAGTTCTTC. Residues: CASSPRDRVHNEQFF. Combining the CDR3 with reference TRBV11-2 and TRBJ2-1 gives the whole variable domain EAGVAQSPRYKIIEKRQSVAFWCNPISGHATLYWYQQILGQGPKLLIQFQNNGVVDDSQLPKDRFSAERLKGVDSTLKIQPAKLEDSAVYLCASSPRDRVHNEQFFGPGTRLTVL.

The chain carries TRBV6-5 and TRBJ2-3, with a tentative D call TRBD2 (6 bases). This CDR3 is built from 14 residues. Per germline, CDR1 MNHEY and CDR2 SVGAGI. Trimming cost V 6 bases and J 9 bases, with 19 bases left between them. In nucleotides, the CDR3 is TGTGCCAGCAGCGGGAATCCCCGGGAGTTGACGCAGTATTTT. Its translation: CASSGNPRELTQYF.

The chain combines TRBV29-1 with TRBJ2-5; 8 bases fit TRBD1. The V segment lost 3 bases and the J segment 5 bases; nucleotides outside the gene matches: 2. Germline CDR1 reads SQVTM; CDR2 reads ANQGSEA. This CDR3 has 12 amino acids. CDR3: CSVDRGRETQYF. DNA for the CDR3: TGCAGCGTTGACAGGGGGCGGGAGACCCAGTACTTC.

V and J are TRBV12-3 or TRBV12-4 and TRBJ1-1, with a weak D call TRBD1 (6 bases). The CDR3 is 11 amino acids. V was cut by 6 bases and J by 9 bases, with 11 bases left in between. CDR3 protein: CASSSGQKAFF. Written as DNA, the CDR3 is TGTGCCAGCAGCTCCGGACAGAAAGCTTTCTTT.

This clone was seen once. The chain has TRBV6-5 and TRBJ1-1; no clear D gene. CDR3 length: 14 residues. Germline CDR1 MNHEY, CDR2 SVGAGI. Trimming took off 2 bases at V and 7 bases at J, with 14 bases between the two ends. CDR3 in DNA: TGTGCCAGCAGTTACACGATCGCCAGTTTTGAAGCTTTCTTT. This translates into CASSYTIASFEAFF.

V usage is TRBV30 and J usage is TRBJ1-2; 8 bases line up with TRBD1. The CDR3 contains 13 residues. The V and J ends lost 1 base and 7 bases, in that order; junction bases with no gene match: 5. Germline CDR1 and CDR2: GTSNPN and SVGIG (reference sequence). CDR3 in DNA: TGTGCCTGGAGTGACAGGGGGATGGTTGGCTACACCTTC. This sequence encodes CAWSDRGMVGYTF.

Comments on this clone: This same CDR3 is encoded by further DNA sequences in the sample. V and J are TRBV30 and TRBJ1-1; 7 bases map to TRBD1. CDR1 and CDR2 from the germline V gene are GTSNPN and SVGIG (reference sequence). V shed 3 bases and J 2 bases; nucleotides not matched to a gene: 3. CDR3 length equals 13 residues. CDR3: CAWSGDSNTEAFF. In DNA, the CDR3 is TGTGCCTGGAGCGGGGACAGTAACACTGAAGCTTTCTTT.

The gene calls are TRBV15 and TRBJ2-7; 9 nucleotides agree with TRBD1. V lost 1 base, J lost 5 bases, and 6 bases stayed unmatched. The germline V gene encodes CDR1 LNHNV and CDR2 YYDKDF (reference sequence). This CDR3 comprises 15 residues. The CDR3 is CATSRAGQGSNEQYF. The CDR3 DNA sequence: TGTGCCACCAGCAGAGCGGGACAGGGATCTAACGAGCAGTACTTC.

The J gene is TRBJ1-1, the V gene TRBV6-5; D might be TRBD1 (5 bases). Germline CDR1 MNHEY, CDR2 SVGAGI. The CDR3 runs to 15 residues. V shed 6 bases and J shed 4 bases, with 18 bases lying between them. CDR3 nucleotide sequence: TGTGCCAGCAGCCTTCTCACAGGTTCGAGCACTGAAGCTTTCTTT. Amino acids: CASSLLTGSSTEAFF.